What follows are 6 T cell receptor beta chains derived from one specimen sequenced in a study of CD8 T cells in ankylosing spondylitis. TCRdb ran MiXCR on the 5' RACE reads and lists one entry per CDR3 protein. The repertoire holds about 250,000 distinct CDR3 sequences, under 30% seen once, with 0.5% to 0.65% in the top ten. Sequenced input: blood, either unsorted or a sorted T cell fraction (not recorded which). The origin of the receptors is a male donor with ankylosing spondylitis or in good health (not recorded which).

At least ten counts were recorded for this clonotype. The V call is TRBV28, the J call TRBJ2-6, with 9 bases matching TRBD1. This CDR3 has 16 residues. The J segment lost 2 bases and the V segment lost 5 bases, leaving 4 bases of the junction unmatched. Germline loops: CDR1 MDHEN, CDR2 SYDVKM. DNA for the CDR3: TGTGCCAGCAGTGGGACAGGGAACACTGGGGCCAACGTCCTGACTTTC. Residues: CASSGTGNTGANVLTF.

The chain carries TRBV5-8 and TRBJ2-3; TRBD1 or TRBD2 may be the D gene (5 bases each). In germline, CDR1 is SGHTS, CDR2 YDEGEE. The CDR3 sequence is 15 residues long. V lost 4 bases, J lost 0 bases, and 12 bases lay in between. The CDR3 DNA follows: TGTGCCAGCAGCGAACCGGGACGGAGCACAGATACGCAGTATTTT. It encodes CASSEPGRSTDTQYF.

This clonotype has only a few counts. This chain links TRBV20-1 with TRBJ1-2, with 9 bases matching TRBD1. Unmatched junction bases numbered 7, after V lost 6 bases and J lost 5 bases. The CDR3 runs 13 residues. Germline values: CDR1 DFQATT, CDR2 SNEGSKA (reference sequence). The chain's CDR3 is CSASTQGAYGYTF. The CDR3 region has the DNA TGCAGTGCAAGTACACAGGGGGCTTATGGCTACACCTTC.

This clonotype was detected once. Being one base from a much bigger clone, this may be a read error. The chain combines TRBV20-1 with TRBJ2-7; 7 positions match TRBD1. Per the germline V gene, CDR1 is DFQATT and CDR2 is SNEGSKA (reference sequence). This CDR3 is 13 amino acids long. After removal of 0 bases from V and 3 bases from J, the junction contained 2 bases not matched to a gene. The CDR3 DNA sequence: TGCAGTGCTAGAGATGACAGGGACTACGAGCAGTACTTC. Its protein product is CSARDDRDYEQYF.

This chain links TRBV5-6 with TRBJ1-1, with a weak D call TRBD1 (5 bases). The V gene's germline CDR1 is SGHDT and CDR2 YYEEEE. The CDR3 is 14 amino acids. Trimming removed 4 bases at V and 3 bases at J, with 13 bases between. The CDR3 loop reads CASSRQLRDTEAFF. The CDR3 coding sequence is TGTGCCAGCAGCCGACAGCTGAGGGACACTGAAGCTTTCTTT. Using reference TRBV5-6 and TRBJ1-1 for the parts outside the CDR3, the full variable domain is DAGVTQSPTHLIKTRGQQVTLRCSPKSGHDTVSWYQQALGQGPQFIFQYYEEEERQRGNFPDRFSGHQFPNYSSELNVNALLLGDSALYLCASSRQLRDTEAFFGQGTRLTVV.

In its sample, this clonotype was seen many times. The genes are TRBV12-3 or TRBV12-4 and TRBJ1-3; the match to TRBD1 covers 10 bases. Germline trimming cut 6 bases from V and 3 bases from J; bases unmatched to any gene: 8. This CDR3 has 16 residues. The CDR3 coding sequence is TGTGCCAGCAGCAAGACGACAGGGGGCTTTGGAAACACCATATATTTT. Translating it yields CASSKTTGGFGNTIYF.